The 2 T cell receptor beta chains below all came from one sample that was sequenced in a study of CD8 T cells in Susac syndrome. Random hexamers were used to reverse transcribe the RNA input (about 0.45 to 1 ug). Each CDR3 protein gets one entry after TCRdb re-called the immunoSEQ multiplex PCR reads with MiXCR. The sample has just over 150,000 distinct CDR3 sequences, nearly 97% seen once; the top ten hold 0.14% to 0.15%. Specimen: CD8+ T cells from PBMCs. These receptors all come from a human donor with multiple sclerosis.

V and J are TRBV30 and TRBJ2-7; D is ambiguous. Germline CDR1 is GTSNPN and CDR2 is SVGIG (reference sequence). The CDR3 sequence is 13 residues long. V shed 5 bases and J shed 2 bases, with 13 bases lying between them. The CDR3 sequence: CAWSPAPTYEQYF. CDR3 nucleotides: TGTGCCTGGTCGCCGGCACCTACCTACGAGCAGTACTTC.

The count of this clonotype is one. The chain is built from TRBV29-1 and TRBJ1-5; D is uncertain. Germline CDR1 and CDR2: SQVTM and ANQGSEA. The CDR3 is made up of 12 amino acids. Trimming cost V 0 bases and J 6 bases, with 6 bases left between them. The CDR3 region has the DNA TGCAGCGTTGAAGACAGCGGTCAGCCCCAGCATTTT. Its protein product is CSVEDSGQPQHF.